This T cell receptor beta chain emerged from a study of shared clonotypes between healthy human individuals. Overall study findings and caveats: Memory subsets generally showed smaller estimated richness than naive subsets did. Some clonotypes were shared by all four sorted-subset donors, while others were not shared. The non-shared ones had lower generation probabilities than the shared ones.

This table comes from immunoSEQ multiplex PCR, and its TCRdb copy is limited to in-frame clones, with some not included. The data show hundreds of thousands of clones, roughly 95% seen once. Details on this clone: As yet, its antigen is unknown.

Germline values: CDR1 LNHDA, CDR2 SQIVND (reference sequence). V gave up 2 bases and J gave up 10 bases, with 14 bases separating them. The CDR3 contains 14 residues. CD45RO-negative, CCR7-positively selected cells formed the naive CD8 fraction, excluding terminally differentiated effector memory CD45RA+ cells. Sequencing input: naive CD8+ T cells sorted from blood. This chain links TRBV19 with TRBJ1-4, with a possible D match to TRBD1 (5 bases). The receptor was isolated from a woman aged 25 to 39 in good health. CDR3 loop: CASSIRGGYGKLFF. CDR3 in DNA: TGTGCCAGTAGTATAAGGGGAGGGTACGGAAAACTGTTTTTT.